Shown below are 21 T cell receptor beta chains from a single sample sequenced in a study of graft-versus-host responses after intestinal transplantation. Their recognized antigens are unknown. Assay used: immunoSEQ multiplex PCR; TCRdb lists only in-frame clones, some missing. The data show some 81,000 clones, approximately 91% seen once. The sample was unstimulated CD4+ T cells sorted from spleen or lymph node cells, taken before intestinal transplant. All receptors come from a human donor who received an intestinal transplant.

The rearrangement joins TRBV30 to TRBJ2-1; 11 bases are a match to TRBD1. Germline V gene data show CDR1 as GTSNPN and CDR2 as SVGIG (reference sequence). V shed 3 bases, J shed 1 base, and the junction held 2 bases outside the gene matches. This CDR3 is 15 amino acids long. CDR3 sequence: CAWSRDRGSYNEQFF. In nucleotides, the CDR3 is TGTGCCTGGAGCCGGGACAGGGGGTCCTACAATGAGCAGTTCTTC.

The V call is TRBV9, the J call TRBJ1-3; D call uncertain. The CDR3 has 14 amino acids. Trimming removed 2 bases from V and 1 base from J, with 7 bases in between. From germline, CDR1 is SGDLS and CDR2 YYNGEE. The CDR3 region has the DNA TGTGCCAGCAGCGTCGCGGAGTCTGGAAACACCATATATTTT. As protein: CASSVAESGNTIYF.

The V call is TRBV6-1, the J call TRBJ1-2; weak D call: TRBD1 (5 bases). The CDR3 sequence is 14 residues long. Germline V gene sequence: CDR1 MNHNS, CDR2 SASEGT. V lost 6 bases and J lost 0, with 11 bases in between. CDR3 amino acids: CASRAPTANYGYTF. CDR3 sequence (DNA): TGTGCCAGCAGGGCCCCGACAGCTAACTATGGCTACACCTTC.

The table lists this clone with a few counts. The chain uses TRBV6-5 and TRBJ2-7; 11 bases match TRBD2. Looked up from germline, CDR1 is MNHEY and CDR2 is SVGAGI. The CDR3 has 16 amino acids. With 0 bases clipped from V and 5 bases from J, the junction kept 6 bases outside the gene matches. The CDR3 DNA is TGTGCCAGCAGTTACTCAGGGACTAGCGGCCCCCACGAGCAGTACTTC. It translates to CASSYSGTSGPHEQYF.

In the case of this clone: In the same sample, other DNA sequences code for this CDR3. This chain uses TRBV29-1 with TRBJ2-1; D may be TRBD2 (6 bases). The germline CDR1 and CDR2 sequences are SQVTM and ANQGSEA. The CDR3 covers 12 residues. The V end lost 7 bases, the J end lost 2 bases, and 9 bases lay between the germline ends. DNA for the CDR3: TGCAGCGCCCGGGGGACCTACAATGAGCAGTTCTTC. Amino acid sequence: CSARGTYNEQFF.

The chain is built from TRBV10-3 and TRBJ2-3, with D hard to call. V was pared by 5 bases and J by 2 bases, with 5 bases between. Germline CDR1 reads ENHRY; CDR2 reads SYGVKD. The CDR3 loop spans 12 amino acids. Here the CDR3 reads CAISRFTDTQYF. DNA for the CDR3: TGTGCCATCAGTCGGTTCACAGATACGCAGTATTTT.

The rearrangement links TRBV5-1 to TRBJ2-5; D might be TRBD2 (5 bases). The CDR3 is 14 residues long. Trimming removed 3 bases from V and 5 bases from J, with 14 bases in between. The germline V gene has CDR1 SGHRS and CDR2 YFSETQ. This chain's CDR3 is CASSSGSGYETQYF. CDR3 sequence (DNA): TGCGCCAGCAGCTCGGGTTCGGGGTACGAGACCCAGTACTTC.

The rearrangement joins TRBV4-1 to TRBJ1-5; 7 nucleotides align to TRBD1. Germline lookup yields CDR1 MGHRA and CDR2 YSYEKL. Germline trimming cut 1 base from V and 0 bases from J; bases unmatched to any gene: 9. The CDR3 has 18 residues. CDR3 bases: TGCGCCAGCAGCCAAGCTACCGAGGGACAGTTTAGCAATCAGCCCCAGCATTTT. This encodes CASSQATEGQFSNQPQHF.

This clone is a singleton in its sample. The chain links TRBV28 to TRBJ2-7; D remains ambiguous. V was cut by 6 bases and J by 5 bases, with 11 bases left in between. The CDR3 totals 12 residues. Germline-derived CDR1 and CDR2 are MDHEN and SYDVKM. The CDR3 DNA is TGTGCCAGCAGCACAGTTCGGAACGAGCAGTACTTC. Residues: CASSTVRNEQYF.

The CDR3 loop reads CASRDRVWEKLFF. The CDR3 DNA reads TGTGCCAGCAGGGACAGGGTGTGGGAAAAACTGTTTTTT. V is TRBV6-6 and J is TRBJ1-4; TRBD1 matches 8 bases. The V and J ends lost 6 bases and 8 bases, in that order; junction bases with no gene match: 5. Germline values: CDR1 MNHNY, CDR2 SVGAGI (reference sequence). CDR3 size: 13 residues.

The V and J genes are TRBV28 and TRBJ2-7; D gene ambiguous. The V gene lost 3 bases and the J gene lost 3 bases, with 6 bases spanning the gap. This CDR3 comprises 12 residues. Germline CDR1 and CDR2: MDHEN and SYDVKM. CDR3: CASSLGSYEQYF. The CDR3 DNA is TGTGCCAGCAGTTTGGGCAGCTACGAGCAGTACTTC. Supplemented by reference TRBV28 and TRBJ2-7, the full variable domain reads DVKVTQSSRYLVKRTGEKVFLECVQDMDHENMFWYRQDPGLGLRLIYFSYDVKMKEKGDIPEGYSVSREKKERFSLILESASTNQTSMYLCASSLGSYEQYFGPGTRLTVT.

The gene calls are TRBV5-4 and TRBJ2-1; TRBD2 matches at 7 bases. J lost 5 bases, V lost 3 bases, and 2 bases had no gene match. Per germline, CDR1 SGHNT and CDR2 YYREEE (reference sequence). The CDR3 contains 13 residues. The CDR3 DNA reads TGTGCCAGCAGCTCCCTAGCGGACAATGAGCAGTTCTTC. Protein product: CASSSLADNEQFF.

CDR3 protein: CASSREGGGAPETQYF. CDR3 coding DNA: TGTGCCAGCAGCCGAGAGGGCGGGGGGGCCCCAGAGACCCAGTACTTC. The chain couples TRBV4-2 to TRBJ2-5; 9 nucleotides agree with TRBD2. The J segment lost 4 bases and the V segment lost 4 bases, leaving 10 bases of the junction unmatched. CDR1 LGHNA and CDR2 YNFKEQ come from the germline V gene. The CDR3 has 16 amino acids.

V gene TRBV28 combines with J gene TRBJ2-6; D is unclear. Germline CDR1 and CDR2: MDHEN and SYDVKM. Trimming removed 2 bases at V and 0 bases at J, with 5 bases between. This CDR3 has 15 residues. The CDR3 DNA follows: TGTGCCAGCAGTTTACGGTTCTCTGGGGCCAACGTCCTGACTTTC. It specifies CASSLRFSGANVLTF.

CDR3 sequence reads: CASSLSGGEGTPQHF. CDR3 nucleotides: TGCGCCAGCAGCTTGTCTGGGGGGGAAGGAACGCCCCAGCATTTT. This chain uses TRBV5-1 with TRBJ1-5; perhaps TRBD1 as D (5 bases). The CDR3 contains 15 residues. Germline V gene lookup returns CDR1 SGHRS and CDR2 YFSETQ. The V end lost 1 base, the J end lost 9 bases, and 17 bases lay between the germline ends.

The genes are TRBV10-3 and TRBJ2-2; 8 bases align to TRBD2. The germline V gene encodes CDR1 ENHRY and CDR2 SYGVKD. Germline trimming cut 3 bases from V and 1 base from J; bases unmatched to any gene: 1. This CDR3 spans 15 amino acids. The CDR3 loop reads CAISDLAGNTGELFF. DNA of the CDR3: TGTGCCATCAGTGACCTAGCGGGGAACACCGGGGAGCTGTTTTTT.

The chain couples TRBV9 to TRBJ1-1, with TRBD1 as a possible D gene (5 bases). Germline CDR1 reads SGDLS; CDR2 reads YYNGEE. The CDR3 extends over 14 amino acids. V was trimmed by 0 bases and J by 4 bases, leaving 10 bases between them. This CDR3 is CASSVVQGSTEAFF. CDR3 DNA sequence: TGTGCCAGCAGCGTAGTTCAGGGTAGCACTGAAGCTTTCTTT.

This clone was observed a handful of times. This chain joins TRBV6-1 and TRBJ1-4; tentatively, D is TRBD1 (5 bases). The germline V gene has CDR1 MNHNS and CDR2 SASEGT. V shed 4 bases and J shed 2 bases, with 5 bases lying between them. This CDR3 is built from 13 residues. CDR3 sequence (DNA): TGTGCCAGCAGTGGACAGACTAATGAAAAACTGTTTTTT. This sequence encodes CASSGQTNEKLFF.

This sequence joins TRBV20-1 and TRBJ1-2, with D hard to call. CDR1 and CDR2 (germline): DFQATT, SNEGSKA (reference sequence). The CDR3 length is 11 residues. This chain's CDR3 is CNLAGVNGYTF. CDR3 nucleotides: TGCAACCTGGCGGGTGTCAATGGCTACACCTTC.

This chain joins TRBV7-9 and TRBJ2-5; 11 bases line up with TRBD2. The junction had 8 bases not matched to a gene; V was cut back by 5 bases and J by 0 bases. The CDR3 sequence is 17 residues long. Germline loops: CDR1 SEHNR, CDR2 FQNEAQ (reference sequence). The CDR3 DNA follows: TGTGCCAGCAGCCTTGGGGGGGGACTAGCGGACCAAGAGACCCAGTACTTC. Its translation: CASSLGGGLADQETQYF.

The rearrangement links TRBV5-6 to TRBJ2-3; 8 nucleotides align to TRBD1. Germline assignment: CDR1 SGHDT and CDR2 YYEEEE. This CDR3 is 15 amino acids long. Trimming at V came to 3 bases and at J to 3 bases, leaving 6 bases not matched to a gene. CDR3: CASSSQGVLTDTQYF. Here the CDR3 DNA reads TGTGCCAGCAGCTCACAGGGGGTACTGACAGATACGCAGTATTTT.